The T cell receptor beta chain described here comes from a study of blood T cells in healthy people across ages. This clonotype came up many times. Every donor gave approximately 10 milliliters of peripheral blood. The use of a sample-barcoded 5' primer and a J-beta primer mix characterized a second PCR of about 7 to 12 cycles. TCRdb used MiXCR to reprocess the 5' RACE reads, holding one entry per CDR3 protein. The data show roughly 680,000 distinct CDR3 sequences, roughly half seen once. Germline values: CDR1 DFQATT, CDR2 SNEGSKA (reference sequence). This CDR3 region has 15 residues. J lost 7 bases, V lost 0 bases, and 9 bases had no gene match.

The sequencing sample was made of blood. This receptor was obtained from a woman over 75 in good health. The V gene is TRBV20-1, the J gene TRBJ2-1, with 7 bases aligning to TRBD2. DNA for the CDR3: TGCAGTGCTAGAGATTTCAGCGGGGTAAAAAATGAGCAGTTCTTC. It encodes CSARDFSGVKNEQFF.